This T cell receptor (beta chain) was captured in a study of regulatory T cells in long-lasting Graves disease. Findings and limits, study-wide: Study of thyroid tissue was not done, with only peripheral blood studied.

This clonotype appeared many times. The antigen is unknown. The CDR3 is made up of 13 amino acids. With 1 base removed from V and 2 bases from J, the gap between germline ends came to 6 bases. Germline CDR1 reads SGHRS; CDR2 reads YFSETQ. Researchers made TCR beta libraries by using iRepertoire HTBI primers and running Arm-PCR on CDR3 regions. Using its own MiXCR run on the multiplex PCR reads, TCRdb lists one record per CDR3 protein. Of fewer than 350,000 distinct CDR3 sequences listed, over 15% are singletons. Time point given: newly diagnosed GD, antithyroid drugs for less than 3 months. PBMCs were the source of the RNA used for TCR sequencing.

The specimen comprised peripheral blood mononuclear cells (PBMCs), sampled at new diagnosis, from a patient treated with antithyroid drugs. The rearrangement uses TRBV5-1 and TRBJ1-2, with D unresolved. The clonotype originates from a female donor with Graves disease. In nucleotides, the CDR3 is TGCGCCAGCAGCTTGTCAGAAAACTATGGCTACACCTTC. This encodes CASSLSENYGYTF.